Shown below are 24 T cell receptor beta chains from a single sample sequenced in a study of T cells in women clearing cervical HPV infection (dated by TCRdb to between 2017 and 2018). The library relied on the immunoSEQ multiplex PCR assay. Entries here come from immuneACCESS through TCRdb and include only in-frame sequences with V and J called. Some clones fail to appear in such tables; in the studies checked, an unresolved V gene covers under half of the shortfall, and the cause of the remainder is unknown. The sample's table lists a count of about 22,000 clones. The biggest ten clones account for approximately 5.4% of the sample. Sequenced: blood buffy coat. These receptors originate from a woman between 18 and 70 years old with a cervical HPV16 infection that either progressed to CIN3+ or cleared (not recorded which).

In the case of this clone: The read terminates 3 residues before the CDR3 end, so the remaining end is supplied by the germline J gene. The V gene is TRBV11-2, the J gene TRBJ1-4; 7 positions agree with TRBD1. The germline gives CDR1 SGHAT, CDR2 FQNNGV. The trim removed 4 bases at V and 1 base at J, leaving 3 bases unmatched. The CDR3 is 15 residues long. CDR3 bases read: TGTGCCAGCAGCTGGGGGGACAGAACTAATGAAAAA. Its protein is CASSWGDRTNEK. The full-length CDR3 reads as CASSWGDRTNEKLFF.

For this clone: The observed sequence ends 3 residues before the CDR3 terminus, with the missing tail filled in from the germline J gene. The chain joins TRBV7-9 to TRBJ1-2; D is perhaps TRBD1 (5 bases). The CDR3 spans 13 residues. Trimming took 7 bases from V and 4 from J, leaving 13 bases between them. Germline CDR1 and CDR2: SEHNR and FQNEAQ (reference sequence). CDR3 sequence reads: CASNYRLGYGYTF. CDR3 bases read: TGTGCCAGCAATTACAGGTTAGGCTATGGC.

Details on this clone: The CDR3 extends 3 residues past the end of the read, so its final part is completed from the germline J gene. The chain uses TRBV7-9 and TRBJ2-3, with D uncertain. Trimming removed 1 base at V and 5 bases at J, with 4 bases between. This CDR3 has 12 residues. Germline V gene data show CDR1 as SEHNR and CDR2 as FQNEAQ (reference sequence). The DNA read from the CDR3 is TGTGCCAGCAGCTTAGTAGTAGATACG. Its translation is CASSLVVDT. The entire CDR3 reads CASSLVVDTQYF.

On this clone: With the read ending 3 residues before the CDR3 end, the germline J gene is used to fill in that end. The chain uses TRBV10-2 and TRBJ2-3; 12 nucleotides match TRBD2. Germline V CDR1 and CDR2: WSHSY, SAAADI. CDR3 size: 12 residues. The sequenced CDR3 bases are TGCGCCAGTCTAGCGGGGGGGGAGACG. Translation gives CASLAGGET. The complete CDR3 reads CASLAGGETQYF.

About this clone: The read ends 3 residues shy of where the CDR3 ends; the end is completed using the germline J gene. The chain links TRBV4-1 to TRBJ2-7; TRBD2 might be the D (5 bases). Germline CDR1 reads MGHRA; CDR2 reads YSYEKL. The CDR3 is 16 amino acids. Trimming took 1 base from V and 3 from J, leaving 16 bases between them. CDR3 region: CASSQGLGVQHYEQYF. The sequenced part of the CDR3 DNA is TGCGCCAGCAGCCAAGGGCTCGGGGTTCAACACTACGAG.

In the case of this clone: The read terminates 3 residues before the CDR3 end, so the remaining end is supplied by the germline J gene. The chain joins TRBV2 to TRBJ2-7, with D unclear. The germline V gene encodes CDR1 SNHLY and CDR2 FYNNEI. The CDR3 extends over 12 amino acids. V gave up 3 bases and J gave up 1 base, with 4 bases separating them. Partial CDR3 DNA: TGTGCCAGCAGTGACTTTTCCTACGAG. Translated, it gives CASSDFSYE. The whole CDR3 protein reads CASSDFSYEQYF.

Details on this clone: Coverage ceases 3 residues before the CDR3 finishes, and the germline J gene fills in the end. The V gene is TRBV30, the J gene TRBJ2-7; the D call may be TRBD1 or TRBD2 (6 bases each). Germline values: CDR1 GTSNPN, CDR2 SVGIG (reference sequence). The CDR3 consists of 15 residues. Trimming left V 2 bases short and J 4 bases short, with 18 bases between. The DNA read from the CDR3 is TGTGCCTGGAGTCCGGTAGGGCAGGGGAGGTACGAG. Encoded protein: CAWSPVGQGRYE. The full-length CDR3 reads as CAWSPVGQGRYEQYF.

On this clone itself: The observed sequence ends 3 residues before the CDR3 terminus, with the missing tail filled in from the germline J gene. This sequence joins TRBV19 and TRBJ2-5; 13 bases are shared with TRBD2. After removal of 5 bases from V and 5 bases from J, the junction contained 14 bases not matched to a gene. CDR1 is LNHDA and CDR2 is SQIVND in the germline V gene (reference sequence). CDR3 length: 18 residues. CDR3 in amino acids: CASSSGTSGIILWETQYF. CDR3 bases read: TGTGCCAGTAGTTCCGGGACTAGCGGGATCATCTTGTGGGAGACC.

CDR3 residues: CSARDYMWQGVGNQPQHF. The sequenced part of the CDR3 DNA is TGCAGTGCTAGAGATTATATGTGGCAGGGCGTAGGCAATCAGCCC. The rearrangement joins TRBV20-1 to TRBJ1-5, with D maybe TRBD1 (5 bases). The CDR3 end falls 3 residues outside the read, so it is completed with the germline J gene. Looked up from germline, CDR1 is DFQATT and CDR2 is SNEGSKA (reference sequence). Trimming took off 0 bases at V and 2 bases at J, with 20 bases between the two ends. The CDR3 spans 18 residues.

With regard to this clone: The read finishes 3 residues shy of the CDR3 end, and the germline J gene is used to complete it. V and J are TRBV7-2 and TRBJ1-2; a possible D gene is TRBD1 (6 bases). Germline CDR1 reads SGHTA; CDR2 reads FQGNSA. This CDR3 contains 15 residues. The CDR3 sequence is CASSLWAGAYNDYTF. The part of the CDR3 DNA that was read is TGTGCCAGCAGCTTATGGGCAGGGGCCTACAATGAC.

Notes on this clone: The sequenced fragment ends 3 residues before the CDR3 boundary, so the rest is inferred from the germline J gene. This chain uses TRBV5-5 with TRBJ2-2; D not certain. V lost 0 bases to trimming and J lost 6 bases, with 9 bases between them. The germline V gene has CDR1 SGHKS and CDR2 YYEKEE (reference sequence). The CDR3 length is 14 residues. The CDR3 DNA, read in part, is TGTGCCAGCAGCTTGGTCGGCGGTGCCGGGGAG. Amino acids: CASSLVGGAGE. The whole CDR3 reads CASSLVGGAGELFF.

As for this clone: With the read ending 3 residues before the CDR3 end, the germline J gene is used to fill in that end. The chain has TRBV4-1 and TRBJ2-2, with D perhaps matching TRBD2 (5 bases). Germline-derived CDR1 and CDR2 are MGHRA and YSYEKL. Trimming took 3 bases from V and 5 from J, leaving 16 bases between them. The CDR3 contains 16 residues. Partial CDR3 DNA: TGCGCCAGCAGCCACGGGGTAGCCGGTACAACCGGGGAG. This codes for CASSHGVAGTTGE. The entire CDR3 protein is CASSHGVAGTTGELFF.

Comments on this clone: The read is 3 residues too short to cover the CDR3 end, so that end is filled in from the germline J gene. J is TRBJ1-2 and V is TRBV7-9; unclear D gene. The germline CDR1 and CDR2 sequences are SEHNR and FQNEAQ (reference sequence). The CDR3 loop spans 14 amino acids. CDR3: CASGWTRNTDTYTF. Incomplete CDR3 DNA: TGTGCCTCCGGGTGGACTAGGAATACAGATACC.

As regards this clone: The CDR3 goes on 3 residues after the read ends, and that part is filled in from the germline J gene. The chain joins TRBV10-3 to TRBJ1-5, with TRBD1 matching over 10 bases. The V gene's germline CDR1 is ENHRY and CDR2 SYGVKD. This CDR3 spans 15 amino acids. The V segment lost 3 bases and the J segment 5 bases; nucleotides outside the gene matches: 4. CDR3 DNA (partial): TGTGCCATCAGTGATGACAGGGGGCCCTATCAGCCC. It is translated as CAISDDRGPYQP. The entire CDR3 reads CAISDDRGPYQPQHF.

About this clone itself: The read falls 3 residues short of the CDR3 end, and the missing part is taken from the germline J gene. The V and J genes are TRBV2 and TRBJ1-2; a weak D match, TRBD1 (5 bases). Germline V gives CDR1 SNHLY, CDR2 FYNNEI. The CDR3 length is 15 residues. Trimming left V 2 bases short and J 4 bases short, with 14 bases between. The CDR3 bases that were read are TGTGCCAGCAGTGAAAATAGTTGGGGCACCTATGGC. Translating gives CASSENSWGTYG. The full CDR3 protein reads CASSENSWGTYGYTF.

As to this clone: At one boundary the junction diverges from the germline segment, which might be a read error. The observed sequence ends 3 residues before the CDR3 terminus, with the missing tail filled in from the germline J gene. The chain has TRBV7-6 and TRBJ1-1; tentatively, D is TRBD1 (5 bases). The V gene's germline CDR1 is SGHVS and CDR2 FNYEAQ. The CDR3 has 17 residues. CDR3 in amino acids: CASSLKSLRQLNAEAFF. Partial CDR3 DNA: TGTGCCAGCAGCTTAAAATCTCTTAGACAGTTGAACGCTGAA. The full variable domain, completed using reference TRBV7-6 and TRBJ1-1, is GAGVSQSPRYKVTKRGQDVALRCDPISGHVSLYWYRQALGQGPEFLTYFNYEAQQDKSGLPNDRFSAERPEGSISTLTIQRTEQRDSAMYRCASSLKSLRQLNAEAFFGQGTRLTVV.

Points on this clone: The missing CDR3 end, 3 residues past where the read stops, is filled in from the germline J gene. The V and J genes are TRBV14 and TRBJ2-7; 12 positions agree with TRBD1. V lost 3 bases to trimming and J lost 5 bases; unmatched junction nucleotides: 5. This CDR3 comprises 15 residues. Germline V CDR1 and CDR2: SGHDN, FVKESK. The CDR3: CASSQGTGGLNEQYF. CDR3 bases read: TGTGCCAGCAGCCAGGGGACAGGGGGCTTGAACGAG.

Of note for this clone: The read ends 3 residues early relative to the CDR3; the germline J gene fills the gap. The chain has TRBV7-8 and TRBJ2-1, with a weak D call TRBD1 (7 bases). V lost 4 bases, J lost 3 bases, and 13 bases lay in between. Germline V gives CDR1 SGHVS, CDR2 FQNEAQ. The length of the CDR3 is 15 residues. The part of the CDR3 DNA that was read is TGTGCCAGCAGCTCCCGGCGGGACAGCTACAATGAG. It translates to CASSSRRDSYNE. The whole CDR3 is CASSSRRDSYNEQFF.

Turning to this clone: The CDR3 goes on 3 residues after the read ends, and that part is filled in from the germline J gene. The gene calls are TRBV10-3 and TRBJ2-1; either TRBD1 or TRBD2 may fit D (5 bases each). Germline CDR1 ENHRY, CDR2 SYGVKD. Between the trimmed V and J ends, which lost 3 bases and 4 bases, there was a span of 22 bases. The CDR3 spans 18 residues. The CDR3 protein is CAISDISPRGFYYNEQFF. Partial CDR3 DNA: TGTGCCATCAGTGATATCTCCCCGAGGGGTTTCTATTACAATGAG.

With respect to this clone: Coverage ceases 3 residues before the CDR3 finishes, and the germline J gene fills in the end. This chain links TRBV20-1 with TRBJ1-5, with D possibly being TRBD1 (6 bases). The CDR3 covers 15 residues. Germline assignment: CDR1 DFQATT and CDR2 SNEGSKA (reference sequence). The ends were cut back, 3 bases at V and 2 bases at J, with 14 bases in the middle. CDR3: CSASSHNRGNQPQHF. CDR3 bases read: TGCAGTGCTAGTTCCCACAACAGGGGCAATCAGCCC.

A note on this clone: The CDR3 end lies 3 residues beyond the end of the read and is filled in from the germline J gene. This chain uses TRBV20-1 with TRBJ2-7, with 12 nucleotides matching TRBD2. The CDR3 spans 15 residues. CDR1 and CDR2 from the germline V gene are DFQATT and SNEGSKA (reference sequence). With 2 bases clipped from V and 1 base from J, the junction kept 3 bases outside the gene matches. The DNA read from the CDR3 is TGCAGTGCTAGACCCCTAGCGGGAGGGTCCTACGAG. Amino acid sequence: CSARPLAGGSYE. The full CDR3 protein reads CSARPLAGGSYEQYF.

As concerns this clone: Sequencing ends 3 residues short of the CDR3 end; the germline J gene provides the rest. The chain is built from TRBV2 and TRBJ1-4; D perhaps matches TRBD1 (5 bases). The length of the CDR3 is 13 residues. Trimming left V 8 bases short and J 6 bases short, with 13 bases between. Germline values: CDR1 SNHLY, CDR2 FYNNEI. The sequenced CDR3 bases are TGTGCCAGCTTACGACAGTTAGATGAAAAA. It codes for CASLRQLDEK. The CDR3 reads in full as CASLRQLDEKLFF.

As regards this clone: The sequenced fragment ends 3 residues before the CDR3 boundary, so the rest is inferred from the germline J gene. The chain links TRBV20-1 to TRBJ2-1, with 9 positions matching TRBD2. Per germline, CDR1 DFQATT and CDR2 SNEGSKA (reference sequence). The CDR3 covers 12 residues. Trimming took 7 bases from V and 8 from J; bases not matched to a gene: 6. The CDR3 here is CSVVLAGDEQFF. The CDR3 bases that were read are TGCAGTGTCGTACTAGCGGGCGATGAG.

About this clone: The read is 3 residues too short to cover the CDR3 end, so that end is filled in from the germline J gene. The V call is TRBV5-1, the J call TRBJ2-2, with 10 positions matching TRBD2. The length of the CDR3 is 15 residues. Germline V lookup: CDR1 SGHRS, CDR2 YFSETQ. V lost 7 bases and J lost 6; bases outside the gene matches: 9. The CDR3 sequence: CASRTSGGRAGELFF. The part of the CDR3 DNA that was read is TGCGCCAGCCGGACTAGCGGAGGGAGGGCCGGGGAG.